This TCR beta chain appears in the sequencing data of a study of T cells in Graves' hyperthyroidism and ophthalmopathy. It was RNA transcripts that yielded the amplified TCR beta CDR3 regions. Carried out on the TCR CDR3, a first-round RT-PCR used the HTBI primer set. TCRdb reanalysed the multiplex PCR reads using MiXCR and keeps one entry per CDR3 protein. The table records 100,000 to 130,000 distinct CDR3 sequences, roughly 15% of them present only once. At least ten counts were recorded for this clonotype. V was cut by 5 bases and J by 1 base, with 8 bases left in between. Germline CDR1 reads DFQATT; CDR2 reads SNEGSKA (reference sequence). CDR3 size: 12 residues.

The chain joins TRBV20-1 to TRBJ1-1; D is ambiguous. The sequencing sample was made of blood. The sequence derives from a woman in her 50s with Graves' hyperthyroidism. CDR3 protein: CSASDGNTEAFF. The CDR3 DNA reads TGCAGTGCTTCTGACGGGAACACTGAAGCTTTCTTT.